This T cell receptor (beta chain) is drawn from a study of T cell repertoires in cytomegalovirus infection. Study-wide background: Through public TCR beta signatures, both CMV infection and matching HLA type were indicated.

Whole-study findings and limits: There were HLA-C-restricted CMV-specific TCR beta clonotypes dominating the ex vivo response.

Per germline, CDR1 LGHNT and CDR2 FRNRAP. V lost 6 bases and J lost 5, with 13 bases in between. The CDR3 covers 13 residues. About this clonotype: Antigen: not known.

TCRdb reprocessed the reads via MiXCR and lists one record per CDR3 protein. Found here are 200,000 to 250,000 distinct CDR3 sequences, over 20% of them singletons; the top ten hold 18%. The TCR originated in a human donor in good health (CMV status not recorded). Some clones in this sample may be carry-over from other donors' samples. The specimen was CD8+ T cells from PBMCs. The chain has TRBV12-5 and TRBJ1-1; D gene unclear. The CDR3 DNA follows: TGTGCTAGTGGCCCCGATGCGATGACTGAAGCTTTCTTT. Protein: CASGPDAMTEAFF.